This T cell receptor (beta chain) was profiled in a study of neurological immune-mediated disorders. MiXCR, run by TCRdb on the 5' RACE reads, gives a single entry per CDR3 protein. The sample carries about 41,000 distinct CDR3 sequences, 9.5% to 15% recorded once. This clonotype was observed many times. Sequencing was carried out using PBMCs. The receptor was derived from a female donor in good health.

The CDR3 DNA reads as TGCGCCAGCAGTGTAGGAAACTCCTACAATGAGCAGTTCTTC. Its translation is CASSVGNSYNEQFF. This chain uses TRBV10-1 with TRBJ2-1, with D unclear. The length of the CDR3 is 14 residues. V was cut by 4 bases and J by 0 bases, with 7 bases left in between. In germline, CDR1 is WNHNN, CDR2 SYGVQD (reference sequence).